These 24 T cell receptor beta chains came from one sample sequenced in a study of beta chain features in type 1 diabetes. Study-level points and caveats: Among patients with Type 1 diabetes, TCRB CDR3s were moderately but significantly shorter in every one of the four CD4+ subsets.

Reverse transcription of all isolated RNA meant that expressed TCRB transcripts were sequenced. The table came from immunoSEQ multiplex PCR; TCRdb's copy has only in-frame clones and leaves some out. Here the sample spans more than 250,000 clones, 13% to 15% being singletons. For these receptors, no antigen is known. Material for sequencing was naive CD4+ T cells from blood. These receptors originate from a man aged 30-40 years with type 1 diabetes.

In its sample, this clone was seen a few times. Other nucleotide sequences from this sample produce the same CDR3. This sequence joins TRBV2 and TRBJ2-5; D not certain. The germline V gene has CDR1 SNHLY and CDR2 FYNNEI. The germline V and J ends were trimmed by 3 bases and 2 bases, with 7 bases remaining between them. The CDR3 covers 13 residues. The CDR3 DNA reads as TGTGCCAGCAGTGACGACTCTCAAGAGACCCAGTACTTC. Amino acids: CASSDDSQETQYF.

This chain uses TRBV21-1 with TRBJ2-1; TRBD1, the D gene given by the table, was not confirmed from the DNA. TRBV21-1 is an annotated pseudogene. The CDR3 is made up of 15 amino acids. The CDR3 protein is CASTAGQASYNEQFF. The CDR3, as DNA: TGTGCCAGCACCGCGGGACAGGCGTCCTACAATGAGCAGTTCTTC.

This clone was picked up a small number of times. The chain has TRBV5-1 and TRBJ2-7, with 9 bases that match TRBD1. With 5 bases clipped from V and 3 bases from J, the junction kept 9 bases outside the gene matches. From germline, CDR1 is SGHRS and CDR2 YFSETQ. This CDR3 has 15 amino acids. This CDR3 reads CASRASTGGLYEQYF. The CDR3 coding sequence is TGCGCCAGCAGAGCAAGTACAGGGGGCCTCTACGAGCAGTACTTC.

In this sample, this clone turned up a few times. The chain is built from TRBV29-1 and TRBJ2-2; D is perhaps TRBD2 (5 bases). Germline assignment: CDR1 SQVTM and CDR2 ANQGSEA. V was shortened by 6 bases and J by 1 base, with 12 bases between the two germline ends. The CDR3 is 14 amino acids. CDR3 coding DNA: TGCAGCGTGGAGGTCAGCTTGAACACCGGGGAGCTGTTTTTT. Translation gives CSVEVSLNTGELFF.

This rearrangement joins TRBV2 to TRBJ1-5; TRBD1 is a possible D gene (6 bases). Germline values: CDR1 SNHLY, CDR2 FYNNEI. Trimming took off 8 bases at V and 4 bases at J, with 12 bases between the two ends. CDR3 length: 13 amino acids. CDR3 coding DNA: TGTGCCAGCTTAGGACAGACAAATCAGCCCCAGCATTTT. Its translation: CASLGQTNQPQHF. The whole variable domain, filled in from reference TRBV2 and TRBJ1-5, reads EPEVTQTPSHQVTQMGQEVILRCVPISNHLYFYWYRQILGQKVEFLVSFYNNEISEKSEIFDDQFSVERPDGSNFTLKIRSTKLEDSAMYFCASLGQTNQPQHFGDGTRLSIL.

CDR3 residues: CASSQTRTSGSTDTQYF. CDR3 DNA sequence: TGCGCCAGCAGCCAAACGCGGACTAGCGGTAGCACAGATACGCAGTATTTT. The V gene is TRBV4-3, the J gene TRBJ2-3; 10 bases fit TRBD2. The germline V gene encodes CDR1 LGHNA and CDR2 YSLEER. This CDR3 is built from 17 residues. The ends lost 2 bases at V and 0 bases at J; junction bases unmatched: 5.

This clone was recorded a few times. The rearrangement links TRBV25-1 to TRBJ2-3; perhaps TRBD2 as D (7 bases). The CDR3 spans 16 residues. Looked up from germline, CDR1 is MGHDK and CDR2 is SYGVNS. Trimming stripped 3 bases from V and 10 bases from J, with 23 bases between. CDR3 nucleotide sequence: TGTGCCAGCAGTGACCCGCGGGGGCAAGCGGGTGAGTCGCAGTATTTT. This encodes CASSDPRGQAGESQYF.

This clone was seen a handful of times. This chain uses TRBV11-2 with TRBJ2-3, with D unresolved. V lost 6 bases to trimming and J lost 5 bases, with 9 bases between them. The V gene's germline CDR1 is SGHAT and CDR2 FQNNGV. CDR3 length: 12 amino acids. The CDR3 is CASSLSEDTQYF. The CDR3 region has the DNA TGTGCCAGCAGTCTAAGTGAAGATACGCAGTATTTT. The full variable domain, in which reference TRBV11-2 and TRBJ2-3 provide the parts outside the CDR3, is EAGVAQSPRYKIIEKRQSVAFWCNPISGHATLYWYQQILGQGPKLLIQFQNNGVVDDSQLPKDRFSAERLKGVDSTLKIQPAKLEDSAVYLCASSLSEDTQYFGPGTRLTVL.

This clone was seen a handful of times. The gene calls are TRBV7-3 and TRBJ2-3; 8 nucleotides align to TRBD2. Germline trimming cut 5 bases from V and 2 bases from J; bases unmatched to any gene: 6. The germline CDR1 and CDR2 sequences are SGHTA and FQGTGA. The CDR3 has 15 amino acids. This CDR3 reads CASSDFSGTTDTQYF. DNA of the CDR3: TGTGCCAGCAGCGATTTTAGCGGGACCACAGATACGCAGTATTTT.

This clone was counted only a few times. This chain connects TRBV28 to TRBJ1-5; no clear D. Deletions cut 3 bases from V and 9 bases from J, with 3 bases between. The CDR3 sequence is 10 residues long. The germline V gene encodes CDR1 MDHEN and CDR2 SYDVKM. The CDR3 loop reads CASSLRPQHF. CDR3 nucleotides: TGTGCCAGCAGTTTGAGGCCCCAGCATTTT.

Only a few counts were recorded for this clone. This chain connects TRBV18 to TRBJ2-1; 14 bases align to TRBD2. This CDR3 region has 16 residues. The germline V gene encodes CDR1 KGHSH and CDR2 LQKENI. Losses at the gene ends were 3 bases for V and 9 bases for J; bases not matched to a gene: 7. CDR3 nucleotide sequence: TGTGCCAGCTCACCGGGACTAGCGGGAGTCGAGGGTGAGCAGTTCTTC. As protein: CASSPGLAGVEGEQFF.

This clone was seen a handful of times. The V gene is TRBV6-6, the J gene TRBJ1-2; D ambiguous. V lost 5 bases and J lost 13, with 11 bases in between. The CDR3 has 10 residues. The V gene's germline CDR1 is MNHNY and CDR2 SVGAGI (reference sequence). The CDR3 DNA is TGTGCCAGCAGTGAAGAGACTGGCACCTTC. Its protein product is CASSEETGTF.

This clone was detected a few times. The chain carries TRBV27 and TRBJ2-1; 8 bases fit TRBD2. The ends lost 2 bases at V and 10 bases at J; junction bases unmatched: 4. Germline loops: CDR1 MNHEY, CDR2 SMNVEV (reference sequence). The CDR3 spans 13 residues. The CDR3 DNA reads as TGTGCCAGCAGTTTAACAGCGGGAGTCGAGCAGTTCTTC. This encodes CASSLTAGVEQFF.

This clone appeared a few times. Other nucleotide sequences in the sample specify the same CDR3. The chain employs TRBV28 and TRBJ2-1; D gene ambiguous. Trimming stripped 9 bases from V and 4 bases from J, with 7 bases between. CDR1 is MDHEN and CDR2 is SYDVKM in the germline V gene. The CDR3 has 11 amino acids. The CDR3 nucleotides are TGTGCCAGTACGCAGTACAATGAGCAGTTCTTC. Residues: CASTQYNEQFF.

The chain couples TRBV18 to TRBJ1-2; 7 nucleotides match TRBD1. The CDR3 is made up of 14 amino acids. The V and J ends lost 3 bases and 4 bases, in that order; junction bases with no gene match: 5. The germline CDR1 and CDR2 sequences are KGHSH and LQKENI. CDR3 nucleotide sequence: TGTGCCAGCTCACCTCGACAGGGCGCCTATGGCTACACCTTC. This encodes CASSPRQGAYGYTF.

The rearrangement links TRBV29-1 to TRBJ1-1; D ambiguous. Germline CDR1 is SQVTM and CDR2 is ANQGSEA. V shed 4 bases and J shed 4 bases, with 16 bases lying between them. There are 14 residues in the CDR3. CDR3 in amino acids: CSVVGRRDGTEAFF. As DNA, the CDR3 is TGCAGCGTTGTTGGACGCCGGGATGGCACTGAAGCTTTCTTT.

This chain links TRBV27 with TRBJ2-7, with a possible D match to TRBD2 (6 bases). CDR3 length: 15 amino acids. Trimming stripped 5 bases from V and 0 bases from J, with 14 bases between. Germline V CDR1 and CDR2: MNHEY, SMNVEV (reference sequence). Written as DNA, the CDR3 is TGTGCCAGCAGTGCACCGGGACTCGCCTCCTACGAGCAGTACTTC. It is translated as CASSAPGLASYEQYF.

This clone was counted a few times. The rearrangement uses TRBV4-3 and TRBJ2-3; maybe TRBD2 (6 bases). V shed 1 base and J shed 3 bases, with 11 bases lying between them. The CDR3 runs 15 residues. The germline gives CDR1 LGHNA, CDR2 YSLEER. The CDR3 reads CASSQVSGRTDTQYF. CDR3 nucleotides: TGCGCCAGCAGCCAAGTATCCGGGAGAACAGATACGCAGTATTTT.

J is TRBJ1-5 and V is TRBV15; D is uncertain. Trimming took 1 base from V and 1 from J, leaving 11 bases between them. The CDR3 runs 16 residues. From germline, CDR1 is LNHNV and CDR2 YYDKDF (reference sequence). DNA of the CDR3: TGTGCCACCAGCAGAGCCGGGAAGATGAGCAATCAGCCCCAGCATTTT. Translating gives CATSRAGKMSNQPQHF.

V is TRBV2 and J is TRBJ2-7; 14 nucleotides match TRBD2. Germline V gene lookup returns CDR1 SNHLY and CDR2 FYNNEI. This CDR3 has 15 amino acids. V gave up 7 bases and J gave up 9 bases; unmatched junction bases: 11. CDR3 sequence: CASIRGLAGEEGQYF. The CDR3 nucleotides read TGTGCCAGCATACGGGGACTAGCGGGAGAAGAAGGGCAGTACTTC.

This chain links TRBV6-6 with TRBJ2-7, with TRBD2 matching over 8 bases. Losses at the gene ends were 3 bases for V and 3 bases for J; bases not matched to a gene: 1. Germline-derived CDR1 and CDR2 are MNHNY and SVGAGI (reference sequence). The CDR3 is made up of 13 amino acids. The CDR3 DNA sequence: TGTGCCAGCAGTTATGGGACTAGCTACGAGCAGTACTTC. It encodes CASSYGTSYEQYF.

The chain links TRBV25-1 to TRBJ1-2; D unclear. The germline V and J ends were trimmed by 7 bases and 4 bases, with 7 bases remaining between them. Germline V gene sequence: CDR1 MGHDK, CDR2 SYGVNS. The CDR3 is 11 amino acids. This chain's CDR3 is CASNSGYGYTF. In DNA form, the CDR3 reads TGTGCCAGCAATTCGGGCTATGGCTACACCTTC.

This clone was picked up a small number of times. V gene TRBV5-4 combines with J gene TRBJ2-1, with D possibly matching TRBD2 (6 bases). The V gene's germline CDR1 is SGHNT and CDR2 YYREEE (reference sequence). The CDR3 contains 15 residues. Deletions cut 4 bases from V and 7 bases from J, with 18 bases between. CDR3 sequence: CASSIGGSVRNEQFF. The CDR3 DNA reads as TGTGCCAGCAGCATTGGGGGGTCTGTTCGGAATGAGCAGTTCTTC.

This clone has only a few counts. V is TRBV15 and J is TRBJ1-1; TRBD1 is a possible D gene (6 bases). CDR1 LNHNV and CDR2 YYDKDF come from the germline V gene (reference sequence). There are 13 residues in the CDR3. With 1 base removed from V and 9 bases from J, the gap between germline ends came to 12 bases. The CDR3, as DNA: TGTGCCACCAGCAGAGTGGGAACAGGGAAAGCTTTCTTT. It yields the protein CATSRVGTGKAFF.